These T cell receptor beta chains were read from a single sample in a study of identical twins. TCRdb re-derived calls from the 5' RACE reads in MiXCR, one entry per CDR3 protein. The sample records over 200,000 distinct CDR3 sequences, 9.4% being singletons. Sequencing used memory (CD45RO+) T cells sorted from blood. The receptor source for this set is a young woman in good health. The CDR3 runs from the conserved cysteine through the conserved F or W. The order of the fields is CDR3 protein, CDR3 length, V gene, J gene.

CDR3: CASSPVLRSNYGYTF
length: 15
V: TRBV18
J: TRBJ1-2

CDR3: CASSYGVGRGKGEQFF
length: 16
V: TRBV6-5
J: TRBJ2-1

CDR3: CSVDGGTDTQYF
length: 12
V: TRBV29-1
J: TRBJ2-3

CDR3: CASSEIDRGFTEAFF
length: 15
V: TRBV9
J: TRBJ1-1

CDR3: CASSQEYGDLYEQYF
length: 15
V: TRBV3-1
J: TRBJ2-7

CDR3: CAITVQGYGYTF
length: 12
V: TRBV10-3
J: TRBJ1-2

CDR3: CASSQGPLGFTGGSTDTQYF
length: 20
V: TRBV4-1
J: TRBJ2-3

CDR3: CASSLVDIYLANYGYTF
length: 17
V: TRBV12-3/TRBV12-4
J: TRBJ1-2

CDR3: CASSQDGETPVNEQFF
length: 16
V: TRBV3-1
J: TRBJ2-1

CDR3: CASSFGVRGTQYF
length: 13
V: TRBV12-3/TRBV12-4
J: TRBJ2-5

CDR3: CASSLGNNNEQFF
length: 13
V: TRBV11-2
J: TRBJ2-1

CDR3: CSGGLAGGPKGEQYF
length: 15
V: TRBV20-1
J: TRBJ2-7

CDR3: CASSVGGGQETQYF
length: 14
V: TRBV9
J: TRBJ2-5

CDR3: CTIWGAGIVAGAHDADTQYF
length: 20
V: TRBV29-1
J: TRBJ2-3

CDR3: CASSQGGARGNEQFF
length: 15
V: TRBV3-1
J: TRBJ2-1

CDR3: CSAQTLDSPRVNEQFF
length: 16
V: TRBV20-1
J: TRBJ2-1

CDR3: CASSRWDRGSTGELFF
length: 16
V: TRBV3-1
J: TRBJ2-2

CDR3: CASSSRTGGNEKLFF
length: 15
V: TRBV7-9
J: TRBJ1-4

CDR3: CSARDRQISTDTQYF
length: 15
V: TRBV20-1
J: TRBJ2-3

CDR3: CASSLGIERRTDTQYF
length: 16
V: TRBV11-2
J: TRBJ2-3

CDR3: CASSFGRGTDTQYF
length: 14
V: TRBV5-4
J: TRBJ2-3

CDR3: CASTKTERTEAFF
length: 13
V: TRBV3-1
J: TRBJ1-1

CDR3: CGTAREETQYF
length: 11
V: TRBV7-9
J: TRBJ2-5

CDR3: CASSPLGGSGNTIYF
length: 15
V: TRBV7-2
J: TRBJ1-3

CDR3: CASSVETSGGETQYF
length: 15
V: TRBV9
J: TRBJ2-3

CDR3: CASSSPPGLARNEQFF
length: 16
V: TRBV12-3/TRBV12-4
J: TRBJ2-1

CDR3: CASSLDLAGGPETQYF
length: 16
V: TRBV7-9
J: TRBJ2-5

CDR3: CSASPGRGVSQPQHF
length: 15
V: TRBV20-1
J: TRBJ1-5

CDR3: CSARGSVEQFF
length: 11
V: TRBV20-1
J: TRBJ2-1

CDR3: CASSVGGAVETQYF
length: 14
V: TRBV2
J: TRBJ2-5

CDR3: CASSPVKGGLGTQYF
length: 15
V: TRBV7-2
J: TRBJ2-5

CDR3: CASSLASGRGGETQYF
length: 16
V: TRBV7-2
J: TRBJ2-5

CDR3: CASPRGAGETDTQYF
length: 15
V: TRBV2
J: TRBJ2-3

CDR3: CASSEEATVRVDTQYF
length: 16
V: TRBV5-6
J: TRBJ2-3

CDR3: CASSQAPGGVLYNEQFF
length: 17
V: TRBV3-1
J: TRBJ2-1

CDR3: CASERSISGELFF
length: 13
V: TRBV30
J: TRBJ2-2

CDR3: CSAREAQETQYF
length: 12
V: TRBV20-1
J: TRBJ2-5

CDR3: CASSPGQGRTQYF
length: 13
V: TRBV7-2
J: TRBJ2-5

CDR3: CASSLAVTQETQYF
length: 14
V: TRBV7-2
J: TRBJ2-5

CDR3: CASSLGDSGANVLTF
length: 15
V: TRBV7-2
J: TRBJ2-6

CDR3: CASSEGVENGYTF
length: 13
V: TRBV2
J: TRBJ1-2

CDR3: CAWSGNYEQYF
length: 11
V: TRBV30
J: TRBJ2-7

CDR3: CASSSRLATEQYF
length: 13
V: TRBV7-7
J: TRBJ2-7

CDR3: CASSYWTSGEVNTGELFF
length: 18
V: TRBV7-6
J: TRBJ2-2

CDR3: CASSRSGGGFTDTQYF
length: 16
V: TRBV11-2
J: TRBJ2-3

CDR3: CASSQDLTPSADNEQFF
length: 17
V: TRBV14
J: TRBJ2-1

CDR3: CVRTPRLDEQYF
length: 12
V: TRBV21-1
J: TRBJ2-7

CDR3: CASSPGQSLFGQFF
length: 14
V: TRBV6-1
J: TRBJ2-1

CDR3: CASSPRGVGYYEQYF
length: 15
V: TRBV7-9
J: TRBJ2-7

CDR3: CASSQEFAGGGYSYNEQFF
length: 19
V: TRBV4-1
J: TRBJ2-1

CDR3: CASSYPGLPEAFF
length: 13
V: TRBV5-8
J: TRBJ1-1